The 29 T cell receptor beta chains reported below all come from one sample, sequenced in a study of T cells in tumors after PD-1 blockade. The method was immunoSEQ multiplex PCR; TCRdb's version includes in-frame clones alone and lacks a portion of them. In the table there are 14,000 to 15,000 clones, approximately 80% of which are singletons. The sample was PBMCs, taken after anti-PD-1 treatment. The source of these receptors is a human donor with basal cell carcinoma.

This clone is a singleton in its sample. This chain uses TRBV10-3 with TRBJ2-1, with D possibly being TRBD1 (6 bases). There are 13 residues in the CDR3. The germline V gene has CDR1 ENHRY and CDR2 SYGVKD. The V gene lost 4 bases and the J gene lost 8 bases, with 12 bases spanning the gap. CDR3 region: CAISGAGVDEQFF. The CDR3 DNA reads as TGTGCCATCAGTGGGGCAGGGGTTGATGAGCAGTTCTTC.

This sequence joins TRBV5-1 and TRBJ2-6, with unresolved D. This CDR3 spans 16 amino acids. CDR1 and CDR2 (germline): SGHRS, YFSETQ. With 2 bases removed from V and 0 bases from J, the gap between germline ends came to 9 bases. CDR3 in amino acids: CASSFRSHSGANVLTF. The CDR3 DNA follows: TGCGCCAGCAGCTTTCGGAGTCACTCTGGGGCCAACGTCCTGACTTTC.

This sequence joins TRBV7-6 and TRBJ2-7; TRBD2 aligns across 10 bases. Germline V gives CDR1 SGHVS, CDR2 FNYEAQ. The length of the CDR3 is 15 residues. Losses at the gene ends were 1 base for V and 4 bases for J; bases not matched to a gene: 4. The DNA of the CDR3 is TGTGCCAGCAGCTTAGAGCCTAGCGGGAGATACGAGCAGTACTTC. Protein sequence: CASSLEPSGRYEQYF.

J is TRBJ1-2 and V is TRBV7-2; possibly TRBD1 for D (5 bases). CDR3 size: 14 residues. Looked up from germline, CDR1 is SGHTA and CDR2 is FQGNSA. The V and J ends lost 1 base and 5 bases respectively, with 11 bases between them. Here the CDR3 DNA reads TGTGCCAGCAGCTTAGGCAGGACAACATATGGCTACACCTTC. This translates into CASSLGRTTYGYTF. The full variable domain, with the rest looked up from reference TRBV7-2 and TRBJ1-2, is GAGVSQSPSNKVTEKGKDVELRCDPISGHTALYWYRQSLGQGLEFLIYFQGNSAPDKSGLPSDRFSAERTGGSVSTLTIQRTQQEDSAVYLCASSLGRTTYGYTFGSGTRLTVV.

The CDR3 DNA reads as TGCAGTGCCGGACACCAGGGTGAGCAGTTCTTC. Translated: CSAGHQGEQFF. The genes are TRBV20-1 and TRBJ2-1; TRBD1 might be the D (5 bases). The V gene lost 6 bases and the J gene lost 9 bases, with 12 bases spanning the gap. Germline CDR1 reads DFQATT; CDR2 reads SNEGSKA (reference sequence). This CDR3 is built from 11 residues.

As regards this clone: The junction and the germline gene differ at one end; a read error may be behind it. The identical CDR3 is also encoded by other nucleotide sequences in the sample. The CDR3 sequence: CASSLGTAGGTDTQYF. CDR3 nucleotide sequence: TGCGCCAGCAGCTTGGGGACAGCCGGGGGCACAGATACGCAATATTTT. This chain joins TRBV5-1 and TRBJ2-3; possibly TRBD1 or TRBD2 for D (6 bases each). The germline CDR1 and CDR2 sequences are SGHRS and YFSETQ. This CDR3 is 16 amino acids long.

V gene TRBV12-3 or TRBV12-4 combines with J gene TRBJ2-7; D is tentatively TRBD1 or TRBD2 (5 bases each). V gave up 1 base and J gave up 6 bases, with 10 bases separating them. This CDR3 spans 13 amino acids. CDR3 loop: CASSLGGILEQYF. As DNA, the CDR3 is TGTGCCAGCAGTTTAGGGGGGATCCTCGAGCAGTACTTC.

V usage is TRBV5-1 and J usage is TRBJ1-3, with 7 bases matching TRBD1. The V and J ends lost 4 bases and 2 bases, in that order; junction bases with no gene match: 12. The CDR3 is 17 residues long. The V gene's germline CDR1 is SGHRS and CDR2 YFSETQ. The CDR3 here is CASSGRQGLLPGNTIYF. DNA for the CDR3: TGCGCCAGCAGCGGCCGACAGGGACTTCTCCCTGGAAACACCATATATTTT.

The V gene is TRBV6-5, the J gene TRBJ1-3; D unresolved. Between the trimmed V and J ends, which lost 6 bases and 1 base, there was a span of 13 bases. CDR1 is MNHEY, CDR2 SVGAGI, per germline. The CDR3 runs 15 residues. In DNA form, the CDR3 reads TGTGCCAGCAGCGTAACCTTGGGATCTGGAAACACCATATATTTT. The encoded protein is CASSVTLGSGNTIYF.

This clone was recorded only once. This CDR3 is CASSFGIAYEQYF. The CDR3 DNA follows: TGTGCCAGCAGTTTTGGTATAGCCTACGAGCAGTACTTC. The rearrangement links TRBV28 to TRBJ2-7; D ambiguous. Trimming pared 3 bases from V and 2 bases from J, leaving 8 bases between. The germline CDR1 and CDR2 sequences are MDHEN and SYDVKM. The CDR3 is 13 amino acids.

The CDR3 coding sequence is TGCGCCAGCAGTCAATCGACGGGTGGGGCTAGCGGAAGGAATTGCACAGATACGCAGTATTTT. This encodes CASSQSTGGASGRNCTDTQYF. The chain has TRBV23-1 and TRBJ2-3; 7 nucleotides match TRBD2. TRBV23-1 has ORF status, its function being uncertain. This CDR3 spans 21 amino acids. Trimming at V came to 0 bases and at J to 1 base, leaving 19 bases not matched to a gene.

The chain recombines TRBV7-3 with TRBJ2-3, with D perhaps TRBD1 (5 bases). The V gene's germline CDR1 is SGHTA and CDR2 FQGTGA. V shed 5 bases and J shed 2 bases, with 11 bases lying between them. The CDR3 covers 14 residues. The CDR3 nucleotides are TGTGCCAGCAGCCCCAGGGCGAACACAGATACGCAGTATTTT. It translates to CASSPRANTDTQYF.

CDR3 region: CASSLSSGGTEAFF. The DNA for the CDR3 is TGTGCCAGCAGTTTATCCTCAGGGGGCACTGAAGCTTTCTTT. V and J are TRBV27 and TRBJ1-1; 7 nucleotides line up with TRBD1. Germline CDR1 is MNHEY and CDR2 is SMNVEV (reference sequence). The CDR3 runs to 14 residues. J was trimmed by 4 bases and V by 0 bases; bases with no gene match: 2.

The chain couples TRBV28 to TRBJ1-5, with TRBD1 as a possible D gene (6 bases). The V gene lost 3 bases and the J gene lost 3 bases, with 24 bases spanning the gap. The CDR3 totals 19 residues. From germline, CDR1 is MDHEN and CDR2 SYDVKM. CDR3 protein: CASSLGATKATGVNQPQHF. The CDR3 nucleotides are TGTGCCAGCAGTTTGGGGGCTACCAAGGCCACAGGCGTCAATCAGCCCCAGCATTTT.

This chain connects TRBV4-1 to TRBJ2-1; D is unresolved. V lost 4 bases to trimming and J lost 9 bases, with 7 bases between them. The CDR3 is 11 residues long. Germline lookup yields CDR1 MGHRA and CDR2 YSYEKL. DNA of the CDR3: TGCGCCAGCAGCCGATCGGGTGAGCAGTTCTTC. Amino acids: CASSRSGEQFF.

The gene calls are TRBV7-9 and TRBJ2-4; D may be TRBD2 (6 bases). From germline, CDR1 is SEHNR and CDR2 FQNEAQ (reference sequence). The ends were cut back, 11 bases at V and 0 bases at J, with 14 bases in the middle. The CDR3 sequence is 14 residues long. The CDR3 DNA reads TGTGCCTCAAGCTGGAGGGGAGCCAAAAACATTCAGTACTTC. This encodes CASSWRGAKNIQYF.

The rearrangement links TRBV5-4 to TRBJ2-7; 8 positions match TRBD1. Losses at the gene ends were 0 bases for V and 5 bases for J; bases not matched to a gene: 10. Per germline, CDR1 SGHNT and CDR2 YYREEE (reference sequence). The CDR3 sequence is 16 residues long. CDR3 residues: CASSLVLGRGLNEQYF. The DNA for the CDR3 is TGTGCCAGCAGCTTGGTCTTGGGCAGGGGGCTCAACGAGCAGTACTTC.

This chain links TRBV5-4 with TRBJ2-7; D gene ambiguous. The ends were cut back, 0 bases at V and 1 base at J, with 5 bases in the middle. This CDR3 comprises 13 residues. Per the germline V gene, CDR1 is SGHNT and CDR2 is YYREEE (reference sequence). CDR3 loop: CASSLGASYEQYF. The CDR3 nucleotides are TGTGCCAGCAGCTTGGGGGCATCCTACGAGCAGTACTTC.

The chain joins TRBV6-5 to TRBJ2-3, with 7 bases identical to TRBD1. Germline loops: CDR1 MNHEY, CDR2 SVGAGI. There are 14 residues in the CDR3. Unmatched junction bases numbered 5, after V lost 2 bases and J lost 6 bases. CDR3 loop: CASSYRDRADTQYF. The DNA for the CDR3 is TGTGCCAGCAGTTACCGGGACAGAGCCGATACGCAGTATTTT.

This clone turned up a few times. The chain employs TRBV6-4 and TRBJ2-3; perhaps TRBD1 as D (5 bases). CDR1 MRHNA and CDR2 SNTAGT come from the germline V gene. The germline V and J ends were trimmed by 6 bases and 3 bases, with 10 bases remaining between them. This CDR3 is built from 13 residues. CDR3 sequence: CASSDRETDTQYF. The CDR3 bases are TGTGCCAGCAGCGACAGAGAAACAGATACGCAGTATTTT.

CDR3 sequence (DNA): TGTGCCAGCAGCTTTAGACGGGGACAGGGAAATACCGGGGAGCTGTTTTTT. It translates to CASSFRRGQGNTGELFF. This chain links TRBV7-9 with TRBJ2-2; 9 bases line up with TRBD1. Germline trimming cut 3 bases from V and 5 bases from J; bases unmatched to any gene: 10. Per germline, CDR1 SEHNR and CDR2 FQNEAQ (reference sequence). The CDR3 runs to 17 residues. Supplemented by reference TRBV7-9 and TRBJ2-2, the full variable domain reads DTGVSQNPRHKITKRGQNVTFRCDPISEHNRLYWYRQTLGQGPEFLTYFQNEAQLEKSRLLSDRFSAERPKGSFSTLEIQRTEQGDSAMYLCASSFRRGQGNTGELFFGEGSRLTVL.

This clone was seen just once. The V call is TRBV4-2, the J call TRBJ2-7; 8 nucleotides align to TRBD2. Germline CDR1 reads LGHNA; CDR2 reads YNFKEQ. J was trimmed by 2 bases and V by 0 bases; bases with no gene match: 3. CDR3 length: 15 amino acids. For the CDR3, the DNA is TGTGCCAGCAGCCAAGAACGGGAGGGCCCCTACGAGCAGTACTTC. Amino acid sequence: CASSQEREGPYEQYF.

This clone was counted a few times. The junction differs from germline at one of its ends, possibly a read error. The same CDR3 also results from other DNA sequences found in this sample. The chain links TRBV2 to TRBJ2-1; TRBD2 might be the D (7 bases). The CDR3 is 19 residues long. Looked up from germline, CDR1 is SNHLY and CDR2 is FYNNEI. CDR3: CPSCDGGAGEGSSYNEQFF. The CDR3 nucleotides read TGTCCCAGCTGTGATGGGGGGGCGGGGGAGGGGAGCTCCTACAATGAGCAGTTCTTC.

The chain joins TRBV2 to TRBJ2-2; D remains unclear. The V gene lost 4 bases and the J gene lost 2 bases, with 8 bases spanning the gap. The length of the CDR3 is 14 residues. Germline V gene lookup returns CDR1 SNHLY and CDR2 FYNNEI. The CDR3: CASSVGSNTGELFF. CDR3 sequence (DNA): TGTGCCAGCAGTGTCGGCAGCAACACCGGGGAGCTGTTTTTT.

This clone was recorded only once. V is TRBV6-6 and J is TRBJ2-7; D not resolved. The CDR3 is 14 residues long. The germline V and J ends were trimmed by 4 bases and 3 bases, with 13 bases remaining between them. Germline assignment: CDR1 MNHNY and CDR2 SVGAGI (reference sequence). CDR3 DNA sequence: TGTGCCAGCAGTTCCACAGACACGAACTACGAGCAGTACTTC. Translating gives CASSSTDTNYEQYF.

This CDR3 is CASSLEGALYGYTF. For the CDR3, the DNA is TGTGCCAGCAGCTTGGAGGGGGCCCTCTATGGCTACACCTTC. The V and J genes are TRBV11-1 and TRBJ1-2, with TRBD1 matching over 7 bases. Germline-derived CDR1 and CDR2 are SGHAT and FQDESV (reference sequence). This CDR3 has 14 residues. Losses at the gene ends were 3 bases for V and 4 bases for J; bases not matched to a gene: 5.

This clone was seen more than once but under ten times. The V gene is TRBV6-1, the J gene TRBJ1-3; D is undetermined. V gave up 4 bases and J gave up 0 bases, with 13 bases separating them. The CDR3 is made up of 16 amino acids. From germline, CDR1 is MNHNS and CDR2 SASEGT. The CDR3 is CASSGRRLASGNTIYF. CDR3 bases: TGTGCCAGCAGTGGAAGACGGCTAGCCTCTGGAAACACCATATATTTT.

The CDR3 bases are TGTGCCAGCAGCGTAGAGGTGGGCCAAGAGACCCAGTACTTC. Residues: CASSVEVGQETQYF. The gene calls are TRBV9 and TRBJ2-5; D not resolved. The CDR3 totals 14 residues. Germline CDR1 is SGDLS and CDR2 is YYNGEE. V dropped 0 bases and J dropped 1 base, with 7 bases sitting between them.

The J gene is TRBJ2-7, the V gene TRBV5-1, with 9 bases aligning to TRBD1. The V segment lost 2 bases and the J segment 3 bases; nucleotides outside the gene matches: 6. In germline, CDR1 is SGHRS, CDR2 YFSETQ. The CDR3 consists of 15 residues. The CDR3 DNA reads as TGCGCCAGCAGCTTAGGACAGGGGCGGCGCTACGAGCAGTACTTC. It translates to CASSLGQGRRYEQYF.